This is a list of T cell receptor beta chains from one sample in a study of immune evolution from preneoplasia to lung adenocarcinoma. Only in-frame clones appear in the TCRdb table, and some are missing; sequencing was by immunoSEQ multiplex PCR. Of fewer than 6,000 clones in the sample, around 81% are singletons; the top ten hold about 10%. The sample was FFPE normal lung tissue adjacent to the tumor. The receptors come from a person between 45 and 75 years old with lung adenocarcinoma. The CDR3 runs from the conserved cysteine through the conserved F or W. A D gene is named only where the DNA matches it firmly.

CDR3aa: CASSQEDHRSYEQYF
CDR3nt: TGCGCCAGCAGCCAAGAAGACCACCGATCCTACGAGCAGTACTTC
len: 15
v_gene: TRBV4-1
d_gene: .
j_gene: TRBJ2-7

CDR3aa: CASRSGVGTEAFF
CDR3nt: TGTGCCAGCAGGTCAGGGGTAGGGACTGAAGCTTTCTTT
len: 13
v_gene: TRBV6-5
d_gene: .
j_gene: TRBJ1-1